This TCR beta chain appears in the sequencing data of a study of shared clonotypes between healthy human individuals. There are many counts of this clone. Its antigen is not known. Germline CDR1 and CDR2: SGHRS and YFSETQ. Trimming shortened V by 1 base and J by 0 bases, and 13 bases separated the two germline ends. CDR3 length: 16 amino acids. Measured with immunoSEQ multiplex PCR; TCRdb has only the in-frame clones, and not every one. The top ten hold approximately 1.5% of the sample, which has nearly 1,000,000 clones, less than 85% seen once. Study results and limitations: Even with large depth, rarefaction showed that sorted-subset sequencing was incomplete.

This TCR was recovered from a man aged 18 to 29 in good health. The rearrangement joins TRBV5-1 to TRBJ2-5, with no clear D. Sequencing input: memory CD4+ T cells sorted from blood. Indicated subset: CD45RA-negative fraction. The CDR3 coding sequence is TGCGCCAGCAGCTTGTCGCTAGATGCGTACCAAGAGACCCAGTACTTC. It yields the protein CASSLSLDAYQETQYF.